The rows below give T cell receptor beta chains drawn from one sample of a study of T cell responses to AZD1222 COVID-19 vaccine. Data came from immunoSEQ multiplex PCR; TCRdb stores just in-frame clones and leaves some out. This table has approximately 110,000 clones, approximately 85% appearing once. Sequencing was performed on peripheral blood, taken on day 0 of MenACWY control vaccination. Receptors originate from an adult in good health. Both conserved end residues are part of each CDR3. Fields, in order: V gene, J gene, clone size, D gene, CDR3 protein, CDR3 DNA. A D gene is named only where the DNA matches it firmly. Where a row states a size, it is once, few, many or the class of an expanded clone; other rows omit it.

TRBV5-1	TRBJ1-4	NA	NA	CASSLGDLSTNEKLFF	TGCGCCAGCAGCTTGGGGGACCTCTCAACTAATGAAAAACTGTTTTTT
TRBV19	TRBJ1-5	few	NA	CASSAGLNQPQHF	TGTGCCAGTTCCGCAGGGTTAAATCAGCCCCAGCATTTT
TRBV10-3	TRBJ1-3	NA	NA	CAIRKGGAGNTIYF	TGTGCCATCAGGAAGGGAGGTGCTGGAAACACCATATATTTT
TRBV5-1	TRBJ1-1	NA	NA	CASSPDTNTEAFF	TGCGCCAGCAGTCCCGACACGAACACTGAAGCTTTCTTT
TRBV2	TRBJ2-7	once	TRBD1	CASTGDRGREQYF	TGTGCCAGCACCGGGGACAGGGGTCGCGAGCAGTACTTC
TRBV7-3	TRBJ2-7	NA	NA	CASSLIRDGEQYF	TGTGCCAGCAGCTTAATCAGGGATGGCGAGCAGTACTTC
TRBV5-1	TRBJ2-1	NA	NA	CASSSPSVVNEQFF	TGCGCCAGCAGCTCACCGAGCGTGGTGAATGAGCAGTTCTTC
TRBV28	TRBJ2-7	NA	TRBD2	CASSFVAGATYEQYF	TGTGCCAGCAGTTTCGTAGCGGGGGCCACCTACGAGCAGTACTTC
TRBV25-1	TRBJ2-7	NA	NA	CASSEFGGYEQYF	TGTGCCAGCAGTGAATTCGGCGGCTACGAGCAGTACTTC
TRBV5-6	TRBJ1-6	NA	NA	CASSQTGLDSPLHF	TGTGCCAGCAGCCAGACAGGACTCGATTCACCCCTCCACTTT
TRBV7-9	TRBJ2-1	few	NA	CASSLLPPRNEQFF	TGTGCCAGCAGCTTACTACCGCCTAGAAATGAGCAGTTCTTC
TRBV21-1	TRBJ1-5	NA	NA	CASSKASGPPDSNQPQHF	TGTGCCAGCAGCAAAGCCTCAGGGCCGCCGGATAGCAATCAGCCCCAGCATTTT
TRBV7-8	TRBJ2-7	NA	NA	CASSQVGYEQYF	TGTGCCAGCAGCCAGGTGGGCTACGAGCAGTACTTC
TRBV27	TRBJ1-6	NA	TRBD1	CASSPTGSVPNSPLHF	TGTGCCAGCAGCCCGACAGGGTCAGTCCCCAATTCACCCCTCCACTTT
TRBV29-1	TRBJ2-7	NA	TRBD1	CSVEQGQGIYEQYF	TGCAGCGTTGAGCAAGGACAGGGAATCTACGAGCAGTACTTC
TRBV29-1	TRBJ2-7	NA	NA	CSVEEGAPYEQYF	TGCAGCGTTGAAGAGGGGGCCCCCTACGAGCAGTACTTC
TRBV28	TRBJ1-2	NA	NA	CASSLGQGLIGGYTF	TGTGCCAGCAGTTTAGGTCAGGGGCTAATAGGGGGCTACACCTTC
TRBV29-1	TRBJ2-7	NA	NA	CSVVPQGTYEQYF	TGCAGCGTTGTGCCACAGGGAACCTACGAGCAGTACTTC
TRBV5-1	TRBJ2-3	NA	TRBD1	CASSGSGTGSDTQYF	TGCGCCAGCAGCGGATCCGGGACAGGGTCGGATACGCAGTATTTT
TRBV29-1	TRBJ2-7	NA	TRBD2	CSVDGGSSSEQYF	TGCAGCGTTGATGGCGGGAGTTCAAGCGAGCAGTACTTC
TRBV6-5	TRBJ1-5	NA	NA	CATTGGGRNQPQHF	TGTGCCACCACGGGGGGCGGTCGCAATCAGCCCCAGCATTTT
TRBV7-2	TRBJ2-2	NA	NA	CASSLTTGELFF	TGTGCCAGCAGCCTAACTACCGGGGAGCTGTTTTTT
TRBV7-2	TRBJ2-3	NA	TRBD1	CASSPGQGTDTQYF	TGTGCCAGCAGCCCGGGACAGGGCACAGATACGCAGTATTTT
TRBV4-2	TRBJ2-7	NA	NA	CASSQEQGDGDSYRYEQYF	TGTGCCAGCAGCCAAGAGCAGGGAGATGGGGACTCGTACCGCTACGAGCAGTACTTC
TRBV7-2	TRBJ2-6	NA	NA	CASSPTGPGANVLTF	TGTGCCAGCAGCCCAACCGGCCCTGGGGCCAACGTCCTGACTTTC
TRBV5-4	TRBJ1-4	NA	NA	CASSTLGEKLFF	TGTGCCAGCAGCACGCTTGGGGAAAAACTGTTTTTT
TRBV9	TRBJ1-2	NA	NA	CASSVSGRPIQSLHGYTF	TGTGCCAGCAGCGTTTCCGGGAGACCAATTCAATCCTTACATGGCTACACCTTC
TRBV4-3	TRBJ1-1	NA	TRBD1	CASSHGTGSGTEAFF	TGCGCCAGCAGCCACGGGACAGGGAGCGGCACTGAAGCTTTCTTT
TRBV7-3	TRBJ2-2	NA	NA	CASSPRGVANTGELFF	TGTGCCAGCAGCCCAAGGGGGGTGGCGAACACCGGGGAGCTGTTTTTT